These T cell receptor beta chains were read from a single sample in a study of PD-L1 blockade in urothelial cancer. This table comes from immunoSEQ multiplex PCR, and its TCRdb copy is limited to in-frame clones, with some not included. The repertoire consists of some 53,000 clones, with roughly 80% occurring once and the leading ten covering roughly 4%. Material: PBMCs, obtained around atezolizumab (anti-PD-L1) treatment. Every receptor here comes from a man in his 70s with urothelial cancer. Both conserved end residues are part of each CDR3.

cdr3_aa	v_call	j_call
CSAAPSGEQFF	TRBV20-1	TRBJ2-1
CASSAEYGSYNEQFF	TRBV6-4	TRBJ2-1
CASNWGGNSNQPQHF	TRBV19	TRBJ1-5
CASSSMGQKNTEAFF	TRBV5-1	TRBJ1-1
CASSFKGVSDTQYF	TRBV7-9	TRBJ2-3
CASSLLQGSTGELFF	TRBV5-4	TRBJ2-2
CASSVGAGPRGIAGNTIYF	TRBV9	TRBJ1-3
CASNGHRNTEAFF	TRBV28	TRBJ1-1
CASSTGHPETQYF	TRBV5-1	TRBJ2-5
CASSLEGDEQYF	TRBV11-1	TRBJ2-7
CASSYGTGVSGTEAFF	TRBV5-1	TRBJ1-1
CASSGTSGRQETQYF	TRBV7-2	TRBJ2-5
CASSSRTLGRANYGYTF	TRBV7-9	TRBJ1-2
CASSPGQGRRGETQYF	TRBV2	TRBJ2-5
CASSLKTGTYNEQFF	TRBV5-1	TRBJ2-1
CASSLGDTGSPLHF	TRBV5-1	TRBJ1-6
CASSLAQGAVYEQYF	TRBV7-8	TRBJ2-7
CASREALGETQYF	TRBV7-9	TRBJ2-5
CASSFRGGSVEKLFF	TRBV5-4	TRBJ1-4
CASSPDSVYGYTF	TRBV6-6	TRBJ1-2
CASSRGLAEKRDEQFF	TRBV7-3	TRBJ2-1
CASSLGGRTEQYF	TRBV5-1	TRBJ2-7
CASSPDWTAYEQYF	TRBV7-2	TRBJ2-7
CASSLAKPSGGAGELFF	TRBV5-4	TRBJ2-2
CASSLRDSSSYYYEQYF	TRBV5-1	TRBJ2-7
CASSDDRGGTGELFF	TRBV6-1	TRBJ2-2
CASSFGDRDPGYTF	TRBV5-1	TRBJ1-2
CASSGQIRQYF	TRBV25-1	TRBJ2-3
CASSVTSGTYNEQFF	TRBV11-2	TRBJ2-1
CASSLGGSGANVLTF	TRBV4-3	TRBJ2-6
CASSYSFGGDYGYTF	TRBV6-5	TRBJ1-2
CASSKAGLYTGELFF	TRBV21-1	TRBJ2-2
CASSSGLYTDTQYF	TRBV5-1	TRBJ2-3
CASSLAWQGAAGTEAFF	TRBV5-5	TRBJ1-1
CASSPPNGRAYEQYF	TRBV28	TRBJ2-7
CASSLRTGGWGEQYF	TRBV7-2	TRBJ2-7
CASSLGTTGGFPDGYTF	TRBV27	TRBJ1-2
CASSPYQGLSYEQYF	TRBV9	TRBJ2-7
CASSGVDSNQPQHF	TRBV10-2	TRBJ1-5
CASTPGKTYNEQFF	TRBV7-2	TRBJ2-1
CASSRQGLSSYEQYF	TRBV5-4	TRBJ2-7
CASSVVGGASYNEQFF	TRBV9	TRBJ2-1
CASSYSPGRSYEQYF	TRBV6-6	TRBJ2-7
CASSLSGTGSYEQYF	TRBV27	TRBJ2-7
CASSVGDRDADTQYF	TRBV6-1	TRBJ2-3
CASSWGGGADTQYF	TRBV11-2	TRBJ2-3
CASGAAKRAEAFF	TRBV5-8	TRBJ1-1
CASSSYRGNEQFF	TRBV7-2	TRBJ2-1
CASSSNRDRRQFF	TRBV11-2	TRBJ2-1
CASSLGTGGITGELFF	TRBV27	TRBJ2-2